The rows below give T cell receptor beta chains drawn from one sample of a study of OX40 agonist ivuxolimab in advanced cancers. The method was immunoSEQ multiplex PCR; TCRdb's version includes in-frame clones alone and lacks a portion of them. The sample records approximately 57,000 clones, 83% being singletons. The material was CD4+ or CD8+ T cells sorted from blood, obtained in a trial of the OX40 agonist ivuxolimab. The receptors here all came from an adult with an advanced solid tumor such as melanoma, head and neck, liver or kidney cancer. CDR3s include the opening cysteine and the closing phenylalanine or tryptophan. A D gene is named only where the DNA matches it firmly. Size values are once, few and many counts, or a class for expanded clones, and some rows have none.

v_gene	d_gene	j_gene	abundance	CDR3nt	CDR3aa
TRBV7-9	NA	TRBJ2-5	NA	TGTGCCAGCAGCTTAGCGTCGTCTATTCAGGGATTAGAGACCCAGTACTTC	CASSLASSIQGLETQYF
TRBV12-2	NA	TRBJ2-1	once	TGTGCAAGTCGCTTGCGGAACAGGGGTCCTTACAATGAGCAGTTCTTC	CASRLRNRGPYNEQFF
TRBV7-9	NA	TRBJ1-6	NA	TGTGCCAGCAGCTTTCTTGGACTCAGGACGTCACCCCTCCACTTT	CASSFLGLRTSPLHF
TRBV6-1	TRBD1	TRBJ2-2	NA	TGTGCCAGCAGTTCCGGGACAGGGGATACCGGGGAGCTGTTTTTT	CASSSGTGDTGELFF
TRBV19	NA	TRBJ2-7	few	TGTGCCAGTAGTATAGCCAGGGACGAGCAGTACTTC	CASSIARDEQYF
TRBV5-8	NA	TRBJ2-2	NA	TGTGCCAGCAGCCGGGACCGAAACACCGGGGAGCTGTTTTTT	CASSRDRNTGELFF
TRBV4-1	NA	TRBJ2-7	NA	TGCGCCAGCAGCTGGGGATGGGGAGGGGGCTACGAGCAGTACTTC	CASSWGWGGGYEQYF
TRBV27	TRBD2	TRBJ2-7	NA	TGTGCCAGCAGCCCACGGTCCCTAGCGGGAGCCCCCTACGAGCAGTACTTC	CASSPRSLAGAPYEQYF
TRBV7-9	NA	TRBJ1-2	NA	TGTGCCAGCAAAGCGGGGCTTAACTATGGCTACACCTTC	CASKAGLNYGYTF
TRBV6-1	NA	TRBJ2-7	NA	TGTGCCAGCACCGACGGCTACTACGAGCAGTACTTC	CASTDGYYEQYF
TRBV27	TRBD1	TRBJ2-1	NA	TGTGCCAGCAGTTTGGAGACAGGGCGGGCCAATGAGCAGTTCTTC	CASSLETGRANEQFF
TRBV18	NA	TRBJ2-7	NA	TGTGCCAGCTCTCTGGCTTCGGGTGGGACCAGCTCCTACGAGCAGTACTTC	CASSLASGGTSSYEQYF
TRBV7-9	NA	TRBJ1-3	NA	TGTGCCAGCAGCTTACGTGGGACTGGAAACACCATATATTTT	CASSLRGTGNTIYF
TRBV19	NA	TRBJ2-7	NA	TGTGCCAGTAGTATCAATAGCTTGAGGGCCTACGAGCAGTACTTC	CASSINSLRAYEQYF
TRBV5-1	NA	TRBJ2-1	NA	TGCGCCAGCAGCTTGGCCAAGAGCTCCTACAATGAGCAGTTCTTC	CASSLAKSSYNEQFF
TRBV4-2	NA	TRBJ2-5	NA	TGTGCCAGCAGCCAAGACCGGGCTAGGGCTCAAGAGACCCAGTACTTC	CASSQDRARAQETQYF
TRBV2	TRBD2	TRBJ2-3	NA	TGTGCCAGTAGGAGGGTTAGCGGGCTACCTAGCACAGATACGCAGTATTTT	CASRRVSGLPSTDTQYF
TRBV29-1	NA	TRBJ2-1	NA	TGCAGCGTGGAGCGGAGCTCCTACAATGAGCAGTTCTTC	CSVERSSYNEQFF
TRBV28	TRBD1	TRBJ1-4	NA	TGTGCCAGCAGGCCAGGACAGGGGGCGTCGAAACTGTTTTTT	CASRPGQGASKLFF
TRBV2	NA	TRBJ2-3	once	TGTGCCAGCAATGTCCAAGGAGGGCCGGGAGATACGCAGTATTTT	CASNVQGGPGDTQYF
TRBV5-4	NA	TRBJ2-2	once	TGTGCCAGCAGCTTGGGCCGCGGGGACACCGGGGAGCTGTTTTTT	CASSLGRGDTGELFF
TRBV19	TRBD1	TRBJ1-5	NA	TGTGCCAGTAGCATTGACAGGGGACGGCTCCAGCATTTT	CASSIDRGRLQHF
TRBV5-1	TRBD2	TRBJ2-3	NA	TGCGCCAGCAGGTTAGGCGGGAGCAGTAGCACAGATACGCAGTATTTT	CASRLGGSSSTDTQYF
TRBV15	TRBD1	TRBJ1-2	NA	TGTGCCACCAGCCCAAACAGGGGGCAAGGCTACACCTTC	CATSPNRGQGYTF
TRBV6-5	NA	TRBJ2-5	NA	TGTGCCAGCAGTAGTTGGCAGGGGCTTGGAGAGACCCAGTACTTC	CASSSWQGLGETQYF
TRBV19	NA	TRBJ1-1	once	TGTGCCATCCCTCCCCCGGATTCTAGGGAAGCTTTCTTT	CAIPPPDSREAFF
TRBV6-1	NA	TRBJ2-2	NA	TGTGCCAGCAGTGCTCTCAGGGCGCGTACCGGGGAGCTGTTTTTT	CASSALRARTGELFF
TRBV29-1	NA	TRBJ1-1	NA	TGCAGCGTTGGCGGACAGTCGAACACTGAAGCTTTCTTT	CSVGGQSNTEAFF
TRBV11-2	NA	TRBJ2-2	NA	TGTGCCAGCAGGGGGATCCGCTCGAACACCGGGGAGCTGTTTTTT	CASRGIRSNTGELFF
TRBV19	NA	TRBJ2-6	NA	TGTGCCAGTAGTACGGGGCCTGGGGCCAACGTCCTGACTTTC	CASSTGPGANVLTF
TRBV19	NA	TRBJ2-5	NA	TGTGCCAGTAGTACCACATTGACAGTAACCCAAGAGACCCAGTACTTC	CASSTTLTVTQETQYF
TRBV11-2	TRBD2	TRBJ2-4	NA	TGTGCCAGCAGCCCCCGGGGGGGTAACAGCGGGAGGAAAGGGATTCAGTACTTC	CASSPRGGNSGRKGIQYF
TRBV2	NA	TRBJ2-7	NA	TGTGCCAGCAGGGGTGCGCGGGAATCCTACGAGCAGTACTTC	CASRGARESYEQYF
TRBV30	NA	TRBJ1-6	once	TGTGCCTGGAGTGTACAAGTTAATTCACCCCTCCACTTT	CAWSVQVNSPLHF
TRBV6-1	TRBD1	TRBJ2-5	NA	TGTGCCAGCAGGGCGGACAGGGGGCCTTCAGAGACCCAGTACTTC	CASRADRGPSETQYF
TRBV6-1	NA	TRBJ1-6	NA	TGTGCCAGCAGTGAAGCAAGGCAGGGCAGCTCACCCCTCCACTTT	CASSEARQGSSPLHF
TRBV7-9	NA	TRBJ2-1	NA	TGTGCCAGCAGCTTAGCCAGAGGGCAGTTCTTC	CASSLARGQFF
TRBV6-1	NA	TRBJ2-4	NA	TGTGCCAGCAGTGTAGGGGCAGGAATAGCCCTAGCCAAAAACATTCAGTACTTC	CASSVGAGIALAKNIQYF
TRBV28	TRBD1	TRBJ2-7	NA	TGTGCCAGCAGCGGGACAGGGGCCTTTAACTACGAGCAGTACTTC	CASSGTGAFNYEQYF